A few counts support the clone carrying this T cell receptor (beta chain). Its antigen is as yet unknown. These data belong to a study of blood T cells in healthy people across ages. Study-level points and caveats: Higher naive T cell percentage went strongly together with higher TCR beta diversity. Since the PBMCs were unsorted, naive and antigen-experienced cells could not be conclusively compared.

The V gene end was trimmed by 7 bases and the J gene end by 9 bases; junction bases not matched to a gene: 6. This CDR3 is 13 amino acids long. Germline CDR1 reads SNHLY; CDR2 reads FYNNEI. A sample-barcoded 5' primer and a J-beta primer mix were used in a second PCR of about 7 to 11 cycles. MiXCR, applied by TCRdb to the 5' RACE reads, yields one record per CDR3 protein. The data contain roughly 800,000 distinct CDR3 sequences, roughly 25% of them seen just once; the ten biggest clones take up approximately 2.9%. This same sample was also taken into another study, of T cells of mothers and their children. That publication notes: Nine systemically healthy Caucasian donors: three mothers, six children. Whether pairs are related or unrelated, thymic selection shapes their TCR recombination output in much the same way.

The gene calls are TRBV2 and TRBJ1-6; 7 nucleotides agree with TRBD1. The source is a boy between 10 and 17 years old in good health. The sequencing sample was made of blood. In nucleotides, the CDR3 is TGTGCCAGCATCGACAGGGAAGGTTCACCCCTCCACTTT. Its protein is CASIDREGSPLHF.